This T cell receptor (beta chain) derives from a study of T cell repertoires in cytomegalovirus infection. Trimming left V 4 bases short and J 8 bases short, with 11 bases between. This CDR3 is built from 12 residues. Germline CDR1 reads MNHNY; CDR2 reads SVGAGI (reference sequence). As concerns this clonotype: Its antigen is as yet unknown.

TCRdb recomputed calls from the reads with MiXCR, one row per CDR3 protein. Among 550,000 to 700,000 distinct CDR3 sequences, around 40% were seen once, and the ten largest hold around 46%. The sequenced sample was cultured PBMCs, obtained from culture after CMV antigen stimulation. The source is a human donor in good health (CMV status not recorded). Some clones in this sample may be carry-over from other donors' samples. This chain uses TRBV6-6 with TRBJ1-2; perhaps TRBD1 as D (6 bases). The DNA for the CDR3 is TGTGCCAGCAGTTTCGGACAGCAAGGCTACACCTTC. This sequence encodes CASSFGQQGYTF.